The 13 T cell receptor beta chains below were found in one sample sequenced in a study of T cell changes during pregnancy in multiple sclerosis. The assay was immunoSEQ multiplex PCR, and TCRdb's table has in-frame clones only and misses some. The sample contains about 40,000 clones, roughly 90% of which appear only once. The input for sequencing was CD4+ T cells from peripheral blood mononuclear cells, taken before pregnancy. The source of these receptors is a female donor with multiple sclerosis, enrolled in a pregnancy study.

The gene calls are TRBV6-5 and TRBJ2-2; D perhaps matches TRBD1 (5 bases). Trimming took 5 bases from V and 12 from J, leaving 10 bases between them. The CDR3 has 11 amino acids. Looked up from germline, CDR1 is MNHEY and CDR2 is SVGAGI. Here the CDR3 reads CASSVGVKLFF. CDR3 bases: TGTGCCAGCAGTGTAGGGGTGAAGCTGTTTTTT.

CDR3 sequence: CASSPSILDTQYF. The CDR3 DNA reads TGTGCCAGCTCACCCTCTATCTTGGATACGCAGTATTTT. This chain uses TRBV18 with TRBJ2-3; no definite D call. The length of the CDR3 is 13 residues. V was trimmed by 3 bases and J by 6 bases, leaving 10 bases between them. Looked up from germline, CDR1 is KGHSH and CDR2 is LQKENI.

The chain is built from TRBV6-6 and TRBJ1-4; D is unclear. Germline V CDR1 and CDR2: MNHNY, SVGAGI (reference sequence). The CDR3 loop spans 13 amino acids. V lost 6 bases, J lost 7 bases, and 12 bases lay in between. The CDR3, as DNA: TGTGCCAGCAGCCCACCGACGGGTGAAAAACTGTTTTTT. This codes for CASSPPTGEKLFF.

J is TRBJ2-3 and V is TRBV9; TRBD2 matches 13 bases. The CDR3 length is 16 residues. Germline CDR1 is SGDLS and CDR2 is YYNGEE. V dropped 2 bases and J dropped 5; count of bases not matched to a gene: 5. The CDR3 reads CASSVGLAGVGDTQYF. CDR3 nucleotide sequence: TGTGCCAGCAGCGTCGGACTAGCGGGGGTAGGAGATACGCAGTATTTT.

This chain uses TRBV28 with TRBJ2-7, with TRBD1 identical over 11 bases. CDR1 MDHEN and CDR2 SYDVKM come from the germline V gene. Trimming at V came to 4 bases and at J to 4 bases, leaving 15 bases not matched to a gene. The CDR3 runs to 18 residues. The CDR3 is CASSYNLHPGQGDYEQYF. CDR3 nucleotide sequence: TGTGCCAGCAGTTATAATTTACACCCGGGACAGGGGGATTACGAGCAGTACTTC.

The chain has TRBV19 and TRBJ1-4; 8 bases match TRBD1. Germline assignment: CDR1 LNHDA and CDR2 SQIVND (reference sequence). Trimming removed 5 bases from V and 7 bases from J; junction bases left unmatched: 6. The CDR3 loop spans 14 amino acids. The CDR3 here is CASSQTGGFEKLFF. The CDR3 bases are TGTGCCAGTAGTCAAACAGGGGGGTTTGAAAAACTGTTTTTT.

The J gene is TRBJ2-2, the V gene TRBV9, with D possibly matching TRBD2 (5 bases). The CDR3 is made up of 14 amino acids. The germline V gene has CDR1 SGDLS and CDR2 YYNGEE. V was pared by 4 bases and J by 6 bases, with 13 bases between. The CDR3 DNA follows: TGTGCCAGCAGCACACGAGGGCTTGCCGGGGAGCTGTTTTTT. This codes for CASSTRGLAGELFF. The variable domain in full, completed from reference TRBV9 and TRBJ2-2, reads DSGVTQTPKHLITATGQRVTLRCSPRSGDLSVYWYQQSLDQGLQFLIQYYNGEERAKGNILERFSAQQFPDLHSELNLSSLELGDSALYFCASSTRGLAGELFFGEGSRLTVL.

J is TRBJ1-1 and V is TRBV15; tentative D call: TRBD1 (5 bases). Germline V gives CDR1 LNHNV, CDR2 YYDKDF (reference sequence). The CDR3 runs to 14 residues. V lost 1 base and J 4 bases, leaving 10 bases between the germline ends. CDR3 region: CATSRVWGGTEAFF. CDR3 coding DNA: TGTGCCACCAGCAGAGTATGGGGGGGCACTGAAGCTTTCTTT.

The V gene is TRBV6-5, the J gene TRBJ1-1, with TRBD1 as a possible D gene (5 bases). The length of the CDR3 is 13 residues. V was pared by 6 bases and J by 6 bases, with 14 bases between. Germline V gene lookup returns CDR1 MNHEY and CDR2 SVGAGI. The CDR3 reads CASSRERGAEAFF. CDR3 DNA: TGTGCCAGCAGCAGGGAAAGAGGCGCTGAAGCTTTCTTT.

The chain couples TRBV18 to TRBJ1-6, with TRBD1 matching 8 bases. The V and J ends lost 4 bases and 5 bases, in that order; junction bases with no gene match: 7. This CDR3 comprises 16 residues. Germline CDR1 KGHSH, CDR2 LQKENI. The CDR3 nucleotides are TGTGCCAGCTCACTCACCGCAGGGGGCCATAATTCACCCCTCCACTTT. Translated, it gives CASSLTAGGHNSPLHF.

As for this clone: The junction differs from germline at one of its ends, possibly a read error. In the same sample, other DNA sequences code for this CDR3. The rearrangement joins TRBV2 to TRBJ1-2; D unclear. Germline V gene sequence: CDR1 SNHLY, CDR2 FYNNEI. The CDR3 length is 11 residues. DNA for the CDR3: TGTGCCAGCAGTCGGGTCGATGGCTACACTTTC. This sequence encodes CASSRVDGYTF.

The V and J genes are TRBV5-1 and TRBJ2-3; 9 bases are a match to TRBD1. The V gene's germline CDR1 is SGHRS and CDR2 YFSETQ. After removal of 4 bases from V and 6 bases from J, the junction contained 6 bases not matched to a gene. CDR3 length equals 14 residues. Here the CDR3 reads CASSAAGQGDTQYF. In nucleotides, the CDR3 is TGCGCCAGCAGCGCAGCGGGACAGGGTGATACGCAGTATTTT.

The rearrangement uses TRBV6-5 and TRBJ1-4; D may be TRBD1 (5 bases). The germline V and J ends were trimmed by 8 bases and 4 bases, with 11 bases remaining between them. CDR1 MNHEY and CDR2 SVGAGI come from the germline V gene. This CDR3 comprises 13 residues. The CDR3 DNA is TGTGCCAGCCGGCGGGGGTTTAATGAAAAACTGTTTTTT. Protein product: CASRRGFNEKLFF.